Below, 26 T cell receptor beta chains from the same sample are listed, as sequenced in a study of T cell responses to AZD1222 COVID-19 vaccine. Only in-frame clones appear in the TCRdb table, and some are missing; sequencing was by immunoSEQ multiplex PCR. The data show some 150,000 clones, 88% seen once. The sequencing used peripheral blood, collected 28 days after the second dose of the MenACWY control vaccine. These receptors came from an adult who received the MenACWY meningococcal vaccine as a control.

V is TRBV6-4 and J is TRBJ2-3; 7 positions match TRBD2. After removal of 8 bases from V and 1 base from J, the junction contained 6 bases not matched to a gene. CDR3 length equals 14 residues. Per germline, CDR1 MRHNA and CDR2 SNTAGT. CDR3 in amino acids: CASALRGGTDTQYF. The CDR3 coding sequence is TGTGCCAGCGCCTTACGGGGGGGCACAGATACGCAGTATTTT.

V is TRBV5-1 and J is TRBJ2-2; 8 positions agree with TRBD1. V dropped 0 bases and J dropped 2; count of bases not matched to a gene: 3. Germline values: CDR1 SGHRS, CDR2 YFSETQ. The CDR3 spans 16 residues. The CDR3 DNA reads TGCGCCAGCAGCTTGGGAGGACAGGGAAACACCGGGGAGCTGTTTTTT. Translation gives CASSLGGQGNTGELFF.

This clone was seen only once. The gene calls are TRBV18 and TRBJ1-3; unclear D gene. V was pared by 1 base and J by 3 bases, with 10 bases between. There are 15 residues in the CDR3. Germline lookup yields CDR1 KGHSH and CDR2 LQKENI. The CDR3 region is CASSPQGTNGNTIYF. CDR3 DNA sequence: TGTGCCAGCTCACCACAGGGTACGAATGGAAACACCATATATTTT.

The V call is TRBV19, the J call TRBJ2-3; D could derive from TRBD1 or TRBD2 (6 bases each). This CDR3 has 14 residues. V dropped 1 base and J dropped 4 bases, with 9 bases sitting between them. In germline, CDR1 is LNHDA, CDR2 SQIVND (reference sequence). This CDR3 is CASSIAGEADTQYF. CDR3 coding DNA: TGTGCCAGTAGTATAGCAGGGGAGGCAGATACGCAGTATTTT.

J is TRBJ2-2 and V is TRBV4-3, with TRBD2 matching 7 bases. The CDR3 length is 18 residues. Germline-derived CDR1 and CDR2 are LGHNA and YSLEER. J gave up 5 bases and V 1 base, and 13 bases lay outside the gene matches. DNA of the CDR3: TGCGCCAGCAGCCAAGCGGAGCGCGGGAGAGGTAGTACCGGGGAGCTGTTTTTT. It specifies CASSQAERGRGSTGELFF.

The V and J genes are TRBV19 and TRBJ1-1; no definite D call. The CDR3 is made up of 13 amino acids. Germline CDR1 is LNHDA and CDR2 is SQIVND (reference sequence). The V end was cut by 3 bases, the J end by 5 bases, with 10 bases between. CDR3 sequence: CASSMTSWTEAFF. CDR3 DNA: TGTGCCAGTAGTATGACAAGTTGGACTGAAGCTTTCTTT.

The chain uses TRBV5-5 and TRBJ2-1; D may correspond to TRBD1 or TRBD2 (5 bases each). Germline CDR1 is SGHKS and CDR2 is YYEKEE (reference sequence). The CDR3 spans 16 residues. V was clipped by 2 bases and J by 5 bases, with 17 bases between them. The CDR3 spells CASSLMAREIDNEQFF. Here the CDR3 DNA reads TGTGCCAGCAGCTTAATGGCCAGGGAGATCGACAATGAGCAGTTCTTC.

V and J are TRBV18 and TRBJ2-5, with D perhaps matching TRBD1 (6 bases). In germline, CDR1 is KGHSH, CDR2 LQKENI. Trimming took off 6 bases at V and 3 bases at J, with 17 bases between the two ends. The CDR3 covers 15 residues. The CDR3, as DNA: TGTGCCAGCTCTCCGAACGGACAGCCCGAAGAGACCCAGTACTTC. It yields the protein CASSPNGQPEETQYF.

This chain uses TRBV7-9 with TRBJ1-1; 10 positions match TRBD1. Germline CDR1 reads SEHNR; CDR2 reads FQNEAQ (reference sequence). The CDR3 length is 14 residues. V lost 5 bases to trimming and J lost 5 bases; unmatched junction nucleotides: 5. The CDR3 spells CASSRDRGLTEAFF. The CDR3, as DNA: TGTGCCAGCAGCCGAGACAGGGGGCTGACTGAAGCTTTCTTT. Using reference TRBV7-9 and TRBJ1-1 for the parts outside the CDR3, the full variable domain is DTGVSQNPRHKITKRGQNVTFRCDPISEHNRLYWYRQTLGQGPEFLTYFQNEAQLEKSRLLSDRFSAERPKGSFSTLEIQRTEQGDSAMYLCASSRDRGLTEAFFGQGTRLTVV.

The gene calls are TRBV14 and TRBJ1-1; D unclear. The germline V and J ends were trimmed by 1 base and 4 bases, with 10 bases remaining between them. The CDR3 extends over 14 amino acids. Germline V lookup: CDR1 SGHDN, CDR2 FVKESK. CDR3 sequence (DNA): TGTGCCAGCAGCCAAGTTGGGAGACGCACTGAAGCTTTCTTT. Its protein is CASSQVGRRTEAFF.

The V and J genes are TRBV28 and TRBJ1-5, with D uncertain. Trimming stripped 0 bases from V and 5 bases from J, with 8 bases between. The germline gives CDR1 MDHEN, CDR2 SYDVKM. The CDR3 sequence is 14 residues long. CDR3 in amino acids: CASSLWDWDQPQHF. In nucleotides, the CDR3 is TGTGCCAGCAGTTTATGGGATTGGGATCAGCCCCAGCATTTT.

The chain links TRBV5-4 to TRBJ1-3; D not resolved. The CDR3 is made up of 16 amino acids. Germline lookup yields CDR1 SGHNT and CDR2 YYREEE (reference sequence). Trimming cost V 3 bases and J 3 bases, with 16 bases left between them. The CDR3 DNA reads as TGTGCCAGCAGCTCCCGGGCGGGGTCTCATGGAAACACCATATATTTT. Translating it yields CASSSRAGSHGNTIYF.

The gene calls are TRBV13 and TRBJ2-7, with D maybe TRBD2 (5 bases). V lost 4 bases, J lost 0 bases, and 10 bases lay in between. Per germline, CDR1 PRHDT and CDR2 FYEKMQ (reference sequence). The length of the CDR3 is 14 residues. CDR3 region: CASSSRGSSYEQYF. The DNA for the CDR3 is TGTGCCAGCAGCTCGCGAGGGTCCTCCTACGAGCAGTACTTC.

The chain combines TRBV6-1 with TRBJ1-5; the D gene is possibly TRBD1 (5 bases). The V gene lost 4 bases and the J gene lost 0 bases, with 16 bases spanning the gap. CDR3 length: 17 residues. The germline gives CDR1 MNHNS, CDR2 SASEGT. CDR3 bases: TGTGCCAGCAGTGCACATTACCGGGGGTATAGCAATCAGCCCCAGCATTTT. Translated, it gives CASSAHYRGYSNQPQHF.

The chain links TRBV15 to TRBJ2-5; D ambiguous. Trimming removed 3 bases from V and 1 base from J, with 0 bases in between. CDR3 length equals 11 residues. Germline CDR1 reads LNHNV; CDR2 reads YYDKDF (reference sequence). CDR3 bases: TGTGCCACCAGCAGCCAAGAGACCCAGTACTTC. Residues: CATSSQETQYF. Based on the CDR3 plus reference TRBV15 and TRBJ2-5, the full variable domain is DAMVIQNPRYQVTQFGKPVTLSCSQTLNHNVMYWYQQKSSQAPKLLFHYYDKDFNNEADTPDNFQSRRPNTSFCFLDIRSPGLGDTAMYLCATSSQETQYFGPGTRLLVL.

The gene calls are TRBV19 and TRBJ1-2; tentatively, D is TRBD1 (5 bases). This CDR3 has 14 amino acids. CDR1 and CDR2 from the germline V gene are LNHDA and SQIVND (reference sequence). Trimming removed 3 bases from V and 4 bases from J, with 12 bases in between. CDR3 nucleotide sequence: TGTGCCAGTAGTATCACGGGGACGGTCTATGGCTACACCTTC. Translated, it gives CASSITGTVYGYTF.

The sample holds one count of this clone. The chain uses TRBV7-3 and TRBJ1-4; D remains ambiguous. V shed 5 bases and J shed 5 bases, with 15 bases lying between them. The CDR3 totals 15 residues. Per germline, CDR1 SGHTA and CDR2 FQGTGA. In DNA form, the CDR3 reads TGTGCCAGCAGCCCGGCCGGTAAAAAAAATGAAAAACTGTTTTTT. It codes for CASSPAGKKNEKLFF. The full variable domain, rest sourced from reference TRBV7-3 and TRBJ1-4, is GAGVSQTPSNKVTEKGKYVELRCDPISGHTALYWYRQSLGQGPEFLIYFQGTGAADDSGLPNDRFFAVRPEGSVSTLKIQRTERGDSAVYLCASSPAGKKNEKLFFGSGTQLSVL.

This clone was counted once. CDR3 DNA: TGTGCCTCCTCCCGTAGCAATCAGCCCCAGCATTTT. This encodes CASSRSNQPQHF. The V and J genes are TRBV12-3 or TRBV12-4 and TRBJ1-5; D remains ambiguous. This CDR3 is built from 12 residues. Trimming took 11 bases from V and 0 from J, leaving 8 bases between them.

With regard to this clone: The sample holds other DNA sequences that translate to the same CDR3. The chain employs TRBV5-3 and TRBJ2-5; D is undetermined. TRBV5-3 is flagged as an ORF with uncertain function. Deletions cut 4 bases from V and 3 bases from J, with 13 bases between. CDR3 length: 14 amino acids. The DNA of the CDR3 is TGTGCCAGAAGCCGGACCGCCCAGGAAGAGACCCAGTACTTC. Translated: CARSRTAQEETQYF.

The chain recombines TRBV15 with TRBJ1-6; no clear D gene. This CDR3 region has 16 residues. Germline loops: CDR1 LNHNV, CDR2 YYDKDF (reference sequence). The ends were cut back, 0 bases at V and 0 bases at J, with 6 bases in the middle. The CDR3 DNA sequence: TGTGCCACCAGCAGAGATCGGAGCTCCTATAATTCACCCCTCCACTTT. It translates to CATSRDRSSYNSPLHF.

V and J are TRBV6-5 and TRBJ2-2; TRBD2 aligns across 9 bases. CDR1 is MNHEY and CDR2 is SVGAGI in the germline V gene. The V and J ends lost 5 bases and 4 bases, in that order; junction bases with no gene match: 2. The length of the CDR3 is 14 residues. The CDR3 DNA sequence: TGTGCCAGCAGTCATAGCGGGGGCACCGGGGAGCTGTTTTTT. Residues: CASSHSGGTGELFF.

The rearrangement links TRBV6-4 to TRBJ2-3; 7 bases line up with TRBD2. Germline V gene sequence: CDR1 MRHNA, CDR2 SNTAGT. V gave up 5 bases and J gave up 1 base; unmatched junction bases: 3. CDR3 length: 14 amino acids. In DNA form, the CDR3 reads TGTGCCAGCAGTATCCGGGGGGGCACAGATACGCAGTATTTT. As protein: CASSIRGGTDTQYF.

The gene calls are TRBV5-4 and TRBJ1-3, with D perhaps matching TRBD1 (6 bases). Germline V gene sequence: CDR1 SGHNT, CDR2 YYREEE (reference sequence). The CDR3 is 14 amino acids. V was clipped by 4 bases and J by 0 bases, with 8 bases between them. Written as DNA, the CDR3 is TGTGCCAGCAGCCCGGACAGCTCTGGAAACACCATATATTTT. This gives the protein CASSPDSSGNTIYF.

The chain carries TRBV6-6 and TRBJ1-2; no clear D. CDR3 length equals 11 residues. Germline CDR1 MNHNY, CDR2 SVGAGI (reference sequence). V lost 7 bases and J lost 1, with 4 bases in between. DNA of the CDR3: TGTGCCAGCACGGATAACTATGGCTACACCTTC. Its translation: CASTDNYGYTF.

The chain recombines TRBV7-2 with TRBJ1-4, with TRBD1 identical over 9 bases. Unmatched junction bases numbered 6, after V lost 4 bases and J lost 6 bases. The CDR3 loop spans 15 amino acids. Germline V gives CDR1 SGHTA, CDR2 FQGNSA. CDR3 amino acids: CASSSQQGAYEKLFF. The DNA for the CDR3 is TGTGCCAGCAGCTCCCAACAGGGGGCTTATGAAAAACTGTTTTTT.

This chain joins TRBV3-1 (or the pseudogene TRBV3-2) and TRBJ1-1; perhaps TRBD1 as D (6 bases). CDR1 and CDR2 (germline): LGHDT, YNNKEL (reference sequence). CDR3 size: 15 residues. Trimming took 0 bases from V and 7 from J, leaving 15 bases between them. The CDR3 coding sequence is TGTGCCAGCAGCCAAGATCGAAGGAGACAGGTTGAAGCTTTCTTT. Encoded protein: CASSQDRRRQVEAFF.